The source of this T cell receptor (beta chain) is a study of OX40 agonist ivuxolimab in advanced cancers. Measured with immunoSEQ multiplex PCR; TCRdb has only the in-frame clones, and not every one. The sample contains about 82,000 clones, around 92% of which appear only once. CDR1 and CDR2 from the germline V gene are SEHNR and FQNEAQ (reference sequence). The V end was cut by 5 bases, the J end by 3 bases, with 14 bases between. CDR3 length equals 14 residues. This clonotype originated in an adult with an advanced solid tumor such as melanoma, head and neck, liver or kidney cancer. The V and J genes are TRBV7-9 and TRBJ2-7; D is possibly TRBD2 (5 bases). The specimen comprised CD4+ or CD8+ T cells sorted from blood, sampled in a trial of the OX40 agonist ivuxolimab. The CDR3 nucleotides read TGTGCCAGCAGCCCGACCAACGAGGGCTACGAGCAGTACTTC. Its translation is CASSPTNEGYEQYF.